This record covers a single T cell receptor beta chain. This clonotype was recorded many times. Its binding antigen is unknown. Qualities for individual bases were not recorded, and no much larger clone is one base off. The data derive from a study of CDR3 diversity in severe acne (dated by TCRdb to 2018 to 2020). There are 16 amino acids in the CDR3, from cysteine to phenylalanine inclusive. CDR3 DNA is the only sequence kept; it has 48 bases, read in frame from the first base. Here V drops 6 bases and J drops 2 bases, and the junction holds 10 bases not matched to any gene. Looking up the germline V gene yields CDR1 SGHRS and CDR2 YFSETQ. Preparation of the library involved PCR. This sample was sequenced with an Illumina HiSeq 2000. TCRdb applied fastp at Q25 and MiXCR to the public reads, then kept only in-frame beta chains. Entries are consolidated by CDR3 protein sequence, retaining the most common genes and DNA. This sample is represented by 84,000 or so distinct CDR3 sequences; about half of them were singletons. The ten largest clones add up to 9.5% to 13% of the sample.

The chain uses TRBV5-1 and TRBJ2-1; 8 middle bases align to TRBD2. The TCR originated in a male donor in good health, serving as a control. Source material: blood. The nucleotide sequence is TGCGCCAGCACCACCCCCCCGGGAGGGGCCTACAATGAGCAGTTCTTC. This codes for CASTTPPGGAYNEQFF.